By share, the clone carrying this T cell receptor beta chain ranks as large. This entry comes from a study of immune reconstitution after stem cell transplant in scleroderma. Each CDR3 protein gets one entry after TCRdb re-called the RT-PCR reads with MiXCR. This sample has around 2,000 distinct CDR3 sequences; 7.5% to 9% occur once, and the top ten carry around a quarter. Trimming removed 4 bases from V and 4 bases from J, with 16 bases in between. Germline V gives CDR1 MNHEY, CDR2 SVGAGI. This CDR3 is 15 amino acids long. The sample was collected before or after autologous hematopoietic stem cell transplantation (not recorded which). The sequence came from a male donor with systemic sclerosis. The chain is built from TRBV6-5 and TRBJ1-1; no definite D call. The CDR3 loop reads CASSSEFRSATEAFF. CDR3 in DNA: TGTGCCAGCAGTTCGGAGTTTCGCTCGGCCACTGAAGCTTTCTTT.